Listed below are T cell receptor beta chains from one sample, sequenced in a study of blood T cell repertoires in COVID-19. This table comes from immunoSEQ multiplex PCR, and its TCRdb copy is limited to in-frame clones, with some not included. Among a few hundred thousand clones listed, 70% to 90% were seen once. The sequenced sample consisted of PBMCs or T cells enriched from blood (not recorded which). These receptors were collected from a woman between 40 and 50 years old with acute COVID-19. CDR3s include the opening cysteine and the closing phenylalanine or tryptophan. The D gene is left open where the match is weak. Clone size is not always given. Where it is, it says once, few, many or a class for expanded clones.

cdr3_nt cdr3_aa d_call j_call v_call clone_size
TGTGCCAGCAGCGTAACCCTAGCGGGGGTCGGAAATGAGCAGTTCTTC CASSVTLAGVGNEQFF TRBD2 TRBJ2-1 TRBV7-9 once
TGTGCCAGCAGTTCGGGACTAGTAATGGAGCAGTACTTC CASSSGLVMEQYF TRBD2 TRBJ2-7 TRBV6-2/TRBV6-3 -
TGTGCCAGCAGTGAAGGGGGGATGGGGGGAACCCGAGGCTACACCTTC CASSEGGMGGTRGYTF - TRBJ1-2 TRBV6-1 -
TGTGCCAGCTCACAGGACAGGGGGCAATCATCCTATGGCTACACCTTC CASSQDRGQSSYGYTF TRBD1 TRBJ1-2 TRBV18 -
TGCGCCAGCAGCCCCGGGACTAGCGGGGGATTCCAAGAGACCCAGTACTTC CASSPGTSGGFQETQYF TRBD2 TRBJ2-5 TRBV5-1 -
TGTGCCAGCAGCTCTGTAGAAGAGACCCAGTACTTC CASSSVEETQYF - TRBJ2-5 TRBV11-2 -
TGTGCCAGCAGTGTGCTAATGAAAACTGAAAAACTGTTTTTT CASSVLMKTEKLFF - TRBJ1-4 TRBV2 -
TGTGCCAGCAGTGAGAATAACTATGGCTACACCTTC CASSENNYGYTF - TRBJ1-2 TRBV6-6 -
TGTGCCAGCAGCTTAAATCGTCCGGCGAGGTCTGGAAACACCATATATTTT CASSLNRPARSGNTIYF - TRBJ1-3 TRBV7-6 -
TGTGCCAGAAGCTTGGGCCGGGAAGTCAATGAGCAGTTCTTC CARSLGREVNEQFF - TRBJ2-1 TRBV5-3 -
TGCGCCAGCAGCCAAGGGACATACCTGAACACTGAAGCTTTCTTT CASSQGTYLNTEAFF - TRBJ1-1 TRBV4-1 -
TGCGCCAGCAGCCAAGATAGCCCCTCCGGGTACTATGGCTACACCTTC CASSQDSPSGYYGYTF - TRBJ1-2 TRBV4-1 -
TGTGCCAGCGCCCAGGGTTCTGGAAACACCATATATTTT CASAQGSGNTIYF - TRBJ1-3 TRBV6-5 -
TGTGCCACCAGCAGGAGTATCAGGGATGAGCAGTTCTTC CATSRSIRDEQFF - TRBJ2-1 TRBV15 -
TGTGCCAGCGCGAGGGACAGGAGGCTTTCTGGGGCCAACGTCCTGACTTTC CASARDRRLSGANVLTF TRBD1 TRBJ2-6 TRBV7-2 -
TGTGCCAGCAGTGACCGCGCAGATACGCAGTATTTT CASSDRADTQYF - TRBJ2-3 TRBV2 -
TGTGCCAGCAGCTTCTCTCCCAGTAACACAGATACGCAGTATTTT CASSFSPSNTDTQYF - TRBJ2-3 TRBV5-5 -
TGTGCCAGCAGTTACCCTAGCGGGGGGGGGTCTTACAATGAGCAGTTCTTC CASSYPSGGGSYNEQFF TRBD2 TRBJ2-1 TRBV6-2/TRBV6-3 -
TGTGCCAGCAGTTTAGGGGGCCTCACTGAAGCTTTCTTT CASSLGGLTEAFF - TRBJ1-1 TRBV12-3/TRBV12-4 -
TGTGCCAGCAGCTTAGGTAGTGGGCAGTTCTTCACAGATACGCAGTATTTT CASSLGSGQFFTDTQYF - TRBJ2-3 TRBV7-3 -